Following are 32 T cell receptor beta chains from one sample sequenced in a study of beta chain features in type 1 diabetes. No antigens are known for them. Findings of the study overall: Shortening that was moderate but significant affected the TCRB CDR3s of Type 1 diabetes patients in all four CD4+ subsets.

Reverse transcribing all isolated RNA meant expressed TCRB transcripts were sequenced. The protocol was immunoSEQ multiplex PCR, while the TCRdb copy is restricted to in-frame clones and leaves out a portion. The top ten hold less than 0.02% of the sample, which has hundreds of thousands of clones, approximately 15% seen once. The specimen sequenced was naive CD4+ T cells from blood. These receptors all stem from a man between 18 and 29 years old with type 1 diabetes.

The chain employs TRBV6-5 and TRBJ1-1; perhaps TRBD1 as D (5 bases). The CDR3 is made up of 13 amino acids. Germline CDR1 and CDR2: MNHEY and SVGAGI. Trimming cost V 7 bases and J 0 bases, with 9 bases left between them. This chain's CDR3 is CASKRGVNTEAFF. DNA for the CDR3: TGTGCCAGCAAACGGGGGGTGAACACTGAAGCTTTCTTT.

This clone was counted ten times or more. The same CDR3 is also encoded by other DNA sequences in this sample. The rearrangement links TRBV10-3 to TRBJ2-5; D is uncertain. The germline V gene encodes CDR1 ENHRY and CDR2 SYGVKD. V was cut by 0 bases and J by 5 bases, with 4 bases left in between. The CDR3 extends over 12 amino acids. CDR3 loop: CAISESRETQYF. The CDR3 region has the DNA TGTGCCATCAGTGAGTCGAGGGAGACCCAGTACTTC.

The CDR3 sequence: CASSPGLLTDTQYF. DNA of the CDR3: TGTGCCAGCAGCCCGGGACTCCTCACAGATACGCAGTATTTT. The rearrangement uses TRBV5-4 and TRBJ2-3; D perhaps matches TRBD2 (6 bases). The CDR3 covers 14 residues. Germline CDR1 reads SGHNT; CDR2 reads YYREEE (reference sequence). Trimming took 4 bases from V and 2 from J, leaving 11 bases between them.

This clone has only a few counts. DNA of the CDR3: TGTGCCACCAGCAGAGATTTGCCAGGGGAAAGTCCCCAGCATTTT. This gives the protein CATSRDLPGESPQHF. This chain links TRBV15 with TRBJ1-5; a possible D gene is TRBD1 (6 bases). The V gene's germline CDR1 is LNHNV and CDR2 YYDKDF (reference sequence). The germline V and J ends were trimmed by 0 bases and 10 bases, with 16 bases remaining between them. The CDR3 contains 15 residues.

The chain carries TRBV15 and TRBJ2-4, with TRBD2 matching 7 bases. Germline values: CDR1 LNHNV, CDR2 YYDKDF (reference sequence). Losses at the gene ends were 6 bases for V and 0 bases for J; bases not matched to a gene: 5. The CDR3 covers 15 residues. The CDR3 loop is CATSSGRLAKNIQYF. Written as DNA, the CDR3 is TGTGCCACCAGTTCCGGGAGGCTAGCCAAAAACATTCAGTACTTC. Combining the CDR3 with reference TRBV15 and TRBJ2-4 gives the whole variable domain DAMVIQNPRYQVTQFGKPVTLSCSQTLNHNVMYWYQQKSSQAPKLLFHYYDKDFNNEADTPDNFQSRRPNTSFCFLDIRSPGLGDTAMYLCATSSGRLAKNIQYFGAGTRLSVL.

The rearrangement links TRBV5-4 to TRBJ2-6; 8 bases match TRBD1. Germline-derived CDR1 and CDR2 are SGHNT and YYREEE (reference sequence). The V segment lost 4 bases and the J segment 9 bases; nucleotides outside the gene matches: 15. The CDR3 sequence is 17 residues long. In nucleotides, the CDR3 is TGTGCCAGCAGCCAAGGACAGGGCCCTCTGGGAGGCAACGTCCTGACTTTC. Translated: CASSQGQGPLGGNVLTF.

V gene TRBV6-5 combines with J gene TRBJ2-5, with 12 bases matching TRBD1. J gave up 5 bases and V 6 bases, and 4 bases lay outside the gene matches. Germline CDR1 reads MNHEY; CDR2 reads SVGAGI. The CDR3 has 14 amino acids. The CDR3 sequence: CASSSGTGGETQYF. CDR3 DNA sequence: TGTGCCAGCAGCTCCGGGACAGGGGGCGAGACCCAGTACTTC.

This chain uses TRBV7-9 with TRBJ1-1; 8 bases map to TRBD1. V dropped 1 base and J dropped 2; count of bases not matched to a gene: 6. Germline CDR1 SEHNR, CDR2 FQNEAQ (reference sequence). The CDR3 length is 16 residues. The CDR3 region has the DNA TGTGCCAGCAGCTTAGAGGGCAGGGGGCCTAACACTGAAGCTTTCTTT. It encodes CASSLEGRGPNTEAFF.

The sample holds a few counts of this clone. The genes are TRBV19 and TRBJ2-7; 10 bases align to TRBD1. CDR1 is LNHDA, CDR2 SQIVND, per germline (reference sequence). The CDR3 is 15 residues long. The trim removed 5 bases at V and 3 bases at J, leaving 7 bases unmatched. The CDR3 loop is CASSLSTGGLYEQYF. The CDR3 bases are TGTGCCAGTAGTCTCTCGACAGGGGGCCTCTACGAGCAGTACTTC.

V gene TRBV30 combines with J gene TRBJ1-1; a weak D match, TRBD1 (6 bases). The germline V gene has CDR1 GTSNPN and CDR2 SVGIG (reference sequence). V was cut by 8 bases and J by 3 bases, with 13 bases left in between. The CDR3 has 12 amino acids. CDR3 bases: TGTGCCGGGAACAGGGCTGACACTGAAGCTTTCTTT. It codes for CAGNRADTEAFF.

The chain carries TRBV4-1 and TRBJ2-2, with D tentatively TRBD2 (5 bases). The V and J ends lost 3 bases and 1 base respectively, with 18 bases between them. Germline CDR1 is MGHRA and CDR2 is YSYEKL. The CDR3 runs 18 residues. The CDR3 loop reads CASSHPMFAGRNTGELFF. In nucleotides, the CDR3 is TGCGCCAGCAGCCACCCAATGTTCGCGGGCCGGAACACCGGGGAGCTGTTTTTT.

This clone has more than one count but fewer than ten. CDR3 region: CASSIWAGGVQPQHF. The CDR3 region has the DNA TGTGCCAGTAGTATCTGGGCAGGGGGCGTTCAGCCCCAGCATTTT. The J gene is TRBJ1-5, the V gene TRBV19; 8 bases are shared with TRBD1. This CDR3 has 15 amino acids. Germline V gene data show CDR1 as LNHDA and CDR2 as SQIVND (reference sequence). Losses at the gene ends were 3 bases for V and 6 bases for J; bases not matched to a gene: 7.

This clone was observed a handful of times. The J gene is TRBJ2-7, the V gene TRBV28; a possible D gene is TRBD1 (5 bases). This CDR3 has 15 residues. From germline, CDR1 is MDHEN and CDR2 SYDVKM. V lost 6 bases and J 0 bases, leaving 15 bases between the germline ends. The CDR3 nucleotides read TGTGCCAGCAGAGATGACAGCCTGAGCTCCTACGAGCAGTACTTC. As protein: CASRDDSLSSYEQYF. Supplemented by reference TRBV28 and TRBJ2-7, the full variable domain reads DVKVTQSSRYLVKRTGEKVFLECVQDMDHENMFWYRQDPGLGLRLIYFSYDVKMKEKGDIPEGYSVSREKKERFSLILESASTNQTSMYLCASRDDSLSSYEQYFGPGTRLTVT.

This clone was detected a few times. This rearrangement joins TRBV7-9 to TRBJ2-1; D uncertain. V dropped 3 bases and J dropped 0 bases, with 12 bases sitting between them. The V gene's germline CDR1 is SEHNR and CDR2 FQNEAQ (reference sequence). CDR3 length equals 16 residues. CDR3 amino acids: CASSFLLLSSYNEQFF. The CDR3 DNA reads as TGTGCCAGCAGCTTCCTTCTTCTGAGCTCCTACAATGAGCAGTTCTTC.

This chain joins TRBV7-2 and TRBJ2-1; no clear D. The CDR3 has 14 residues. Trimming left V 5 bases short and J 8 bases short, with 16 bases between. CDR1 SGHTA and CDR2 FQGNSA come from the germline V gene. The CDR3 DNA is TGTGCCAGCAGCCCTTCCGGCCTTCGGGATGAGCAGTTCTTC. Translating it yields CASSPSGLRDEQFF.

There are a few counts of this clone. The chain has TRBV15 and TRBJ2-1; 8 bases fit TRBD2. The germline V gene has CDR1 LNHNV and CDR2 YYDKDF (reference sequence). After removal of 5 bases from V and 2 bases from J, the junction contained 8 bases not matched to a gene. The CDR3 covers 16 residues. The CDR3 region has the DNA TGTGCCACCAGCCGTTTTACTAGCGGAGCCTACAATGAGCAGTTCTTC. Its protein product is CATSRFTSGAYNEQFF.

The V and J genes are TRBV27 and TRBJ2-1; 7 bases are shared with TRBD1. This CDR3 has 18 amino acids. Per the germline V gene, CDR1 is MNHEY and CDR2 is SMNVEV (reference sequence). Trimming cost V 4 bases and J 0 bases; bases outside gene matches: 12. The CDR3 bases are TGTGCCAGCAGTTCGCGCCACAGGGGCCTCAGCTCCTACAATGAGCAGTTCTTC. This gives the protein CASSSRHRGLSSYNEQFF.

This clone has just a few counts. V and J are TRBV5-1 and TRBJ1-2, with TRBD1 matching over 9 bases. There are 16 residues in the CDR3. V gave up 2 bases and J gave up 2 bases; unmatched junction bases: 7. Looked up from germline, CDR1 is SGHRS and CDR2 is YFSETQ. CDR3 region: CASSFTGTGKNYGYTF. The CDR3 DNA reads TGCGCCAGCAGCTTCACCGGGACAGGGAAGAACTATGGCTACACCTTC.

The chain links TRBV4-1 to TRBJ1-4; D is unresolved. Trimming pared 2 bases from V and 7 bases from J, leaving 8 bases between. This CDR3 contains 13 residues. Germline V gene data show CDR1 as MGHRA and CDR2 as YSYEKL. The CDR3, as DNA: TGCGCCAGCAGCCAAACCCGCGGTGAAAAACTGTTTTTT. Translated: CASSQTRGEKLFF.

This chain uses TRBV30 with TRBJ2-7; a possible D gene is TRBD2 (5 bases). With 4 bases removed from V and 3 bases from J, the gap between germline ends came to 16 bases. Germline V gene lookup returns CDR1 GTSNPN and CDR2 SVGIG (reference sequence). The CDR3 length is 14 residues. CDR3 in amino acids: CAWKSYGGHYEQYF. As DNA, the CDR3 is TGTGCCTGGAAATCCTACGGAGGCCACTACGAGCAGTACTTC.

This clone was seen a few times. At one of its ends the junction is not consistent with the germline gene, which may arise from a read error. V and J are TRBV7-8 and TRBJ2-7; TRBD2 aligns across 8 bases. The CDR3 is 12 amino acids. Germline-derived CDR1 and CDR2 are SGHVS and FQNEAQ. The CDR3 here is CASSFYTGGPSF. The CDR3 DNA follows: TGTGCCAGCAGCTTTTATACGGGGGGGCCGTCCTTC. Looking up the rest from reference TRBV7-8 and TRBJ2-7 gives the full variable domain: GAGVSQSPRYKVAKRGQDVALRCDPISGHVSLFWYQQALGQGPEFLTYFQNEAQLDKSGLPSDRFFAERPEGSVSTLKIQRTQQEDSAVYLCASSFYTGGPSFGPGTRLTVT.

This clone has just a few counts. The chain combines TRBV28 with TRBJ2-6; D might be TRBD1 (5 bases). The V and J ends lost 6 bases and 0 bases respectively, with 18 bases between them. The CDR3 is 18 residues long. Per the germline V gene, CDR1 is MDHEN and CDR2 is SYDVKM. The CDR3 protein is CASRPIRGAVSGANVLTF. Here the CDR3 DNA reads TGTGCCAGCAGGCCGATACGTGGGGCGGTCTCTGGGGCCAACGTCCTGACTTTC.

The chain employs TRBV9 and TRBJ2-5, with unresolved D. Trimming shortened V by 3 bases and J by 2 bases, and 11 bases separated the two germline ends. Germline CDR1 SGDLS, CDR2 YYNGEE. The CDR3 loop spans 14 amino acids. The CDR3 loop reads CASSGYGPQETQYF. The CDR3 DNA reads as TGTGCCAGCAGCGGATACGGTCCTCAAGAGACCCAGTACTTC.

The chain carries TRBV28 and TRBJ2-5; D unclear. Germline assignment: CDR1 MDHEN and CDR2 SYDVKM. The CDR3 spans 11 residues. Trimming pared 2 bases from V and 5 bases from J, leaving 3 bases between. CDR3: CASSLAETQYF. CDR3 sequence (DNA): TGTGCCAGCAGTTTAGCGGAGACCCAGTACTTC. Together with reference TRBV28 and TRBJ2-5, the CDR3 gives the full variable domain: DVKVTQSSRYLVKRTGEKVFLECVQDMDHENMFWYRQDPGLGLRLIYFSYDVKMKEKGDIPEGYSVSREKKERFSLILESASTNQTSMYLCASSLAETQYFGPGTRLLVL.

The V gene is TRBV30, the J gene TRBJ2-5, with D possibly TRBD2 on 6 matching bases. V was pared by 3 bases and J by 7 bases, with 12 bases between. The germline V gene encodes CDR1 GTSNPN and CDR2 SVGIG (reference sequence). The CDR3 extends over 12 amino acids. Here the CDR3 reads CAWRAVGGTQYF. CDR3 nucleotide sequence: TGTGCCTGGAGAGCGGTGGGAGGGACCCAGTACTTC.

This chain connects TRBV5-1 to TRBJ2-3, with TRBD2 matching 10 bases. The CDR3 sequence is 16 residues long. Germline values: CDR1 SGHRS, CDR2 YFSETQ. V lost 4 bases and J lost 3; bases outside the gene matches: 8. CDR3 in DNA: TGCGCCAGCAGCCGCACTCTAGCGGGAGCAACAGATACGCAGTATTTT. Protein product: CASSRTLAGATDTQYF.

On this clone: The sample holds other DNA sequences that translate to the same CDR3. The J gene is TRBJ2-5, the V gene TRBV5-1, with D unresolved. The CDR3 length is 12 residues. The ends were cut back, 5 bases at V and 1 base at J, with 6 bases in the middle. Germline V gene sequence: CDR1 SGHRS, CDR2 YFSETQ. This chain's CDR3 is CASSLPQETQYF. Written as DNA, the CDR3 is TGCGCCAGCAGTCTTCCCCAAGAGACCCAGTACTTC.

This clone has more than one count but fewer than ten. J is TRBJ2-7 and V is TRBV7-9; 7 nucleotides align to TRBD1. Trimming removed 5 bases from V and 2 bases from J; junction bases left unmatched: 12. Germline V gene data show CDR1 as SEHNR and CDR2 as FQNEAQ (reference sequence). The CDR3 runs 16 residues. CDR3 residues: CASSPREGAIPYEQYF. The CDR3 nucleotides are TGTGCCAGCAGCCCCCGCGAGGGGGCGATCCCCTACGAGCAGTACTTC.

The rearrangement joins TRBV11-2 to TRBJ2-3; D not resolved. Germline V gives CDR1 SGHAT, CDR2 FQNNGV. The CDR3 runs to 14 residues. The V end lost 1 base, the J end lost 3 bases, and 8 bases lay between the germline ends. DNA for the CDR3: TGTGCCAGCAGCTTAGCCGAGGTTACAGATACGCAGTATTTT. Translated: CASSLAEVTDTQYF. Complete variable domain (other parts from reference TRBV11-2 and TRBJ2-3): EAGVAQSPRYKIIEKRQSVAFWCNPISGHATLYWYQQILGQGPKLLIQFQNNGVVDDSQLPKDRFSAERLKGVDSTLKIQPAKLEDSAVYLCASSLAEVTDTQYFGPGTRLTVL.

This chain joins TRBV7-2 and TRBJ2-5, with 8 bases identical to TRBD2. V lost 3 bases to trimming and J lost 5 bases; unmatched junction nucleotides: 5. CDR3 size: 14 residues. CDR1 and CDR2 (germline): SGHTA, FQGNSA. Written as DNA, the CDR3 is TGTGCCAGCAGCTTCAGCGGGAGAAGGGAGACCCAGTACTTC. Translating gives CASSFSGRRETQYF.

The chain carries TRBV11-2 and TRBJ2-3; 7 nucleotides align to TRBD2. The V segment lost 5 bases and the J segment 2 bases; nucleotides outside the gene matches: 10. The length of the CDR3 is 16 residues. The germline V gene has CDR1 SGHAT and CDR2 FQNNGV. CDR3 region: CASSQSPAGVTDTQYF. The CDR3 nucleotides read TGTGCCAGCAGCCAATCACCGGCGGGAGTCACAGATACGCAGTATTTT.

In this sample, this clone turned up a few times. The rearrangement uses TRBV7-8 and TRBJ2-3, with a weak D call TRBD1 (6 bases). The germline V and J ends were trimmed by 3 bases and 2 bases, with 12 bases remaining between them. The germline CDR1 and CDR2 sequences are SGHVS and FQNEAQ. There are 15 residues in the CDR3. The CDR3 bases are TGTGCCAGCAGCTTTGGGGGCACAAACACAGATACGCAGTATTTT. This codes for CASSFGGTNTDTQYF.